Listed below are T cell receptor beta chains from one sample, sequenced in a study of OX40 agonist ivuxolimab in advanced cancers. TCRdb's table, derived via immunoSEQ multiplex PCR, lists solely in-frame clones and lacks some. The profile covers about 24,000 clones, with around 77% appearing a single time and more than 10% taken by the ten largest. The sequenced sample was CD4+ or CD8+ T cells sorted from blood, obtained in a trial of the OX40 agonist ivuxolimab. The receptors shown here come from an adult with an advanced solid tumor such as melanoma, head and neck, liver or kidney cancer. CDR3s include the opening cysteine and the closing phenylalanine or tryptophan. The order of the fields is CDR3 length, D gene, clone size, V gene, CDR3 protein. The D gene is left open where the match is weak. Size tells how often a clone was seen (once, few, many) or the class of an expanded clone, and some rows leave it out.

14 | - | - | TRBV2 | CASRVGPRNTEAFF
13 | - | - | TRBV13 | CASSTTGNYEQYF
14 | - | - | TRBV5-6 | CASSLGSQNTEAFF
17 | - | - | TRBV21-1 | CASSEGTETNSGNTIYF
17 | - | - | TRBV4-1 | CASSQDPPGADYNEQFF
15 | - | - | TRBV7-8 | CASSLASNPRQPQHF
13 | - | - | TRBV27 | CASSLIPNYGYTF
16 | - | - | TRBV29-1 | CSVEDLIQAERGEQFF
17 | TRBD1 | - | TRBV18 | CASSPGQGSSGANVLTF
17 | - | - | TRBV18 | CASSPGAQRLMNTEAFF
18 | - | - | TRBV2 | CASSEAEGGSYSNQPQHF
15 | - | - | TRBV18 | CASRLRANRNSPLHF
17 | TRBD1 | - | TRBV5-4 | CASSLVGAGGLGEKLFF
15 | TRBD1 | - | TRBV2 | CASSVRDRELYEQYF
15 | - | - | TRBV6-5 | CASRRRTDLNTEAFF
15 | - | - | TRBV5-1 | CASSLRDALSYEQYF
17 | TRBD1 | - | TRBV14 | CASSQLAGTVNTGELFF
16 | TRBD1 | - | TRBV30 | CAWSVGSRGLLDTQYF
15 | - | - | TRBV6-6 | CASSFSLEGRGGYTF
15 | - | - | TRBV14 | CASSQVGSWDSPLHF
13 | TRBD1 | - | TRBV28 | CASSRGQGTEAFF
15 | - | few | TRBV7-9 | CASSLAGAQNSPLHF
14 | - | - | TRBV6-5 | CASTGMSRAYEQYF
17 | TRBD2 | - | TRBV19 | CASSIRSTSGGQETQYF
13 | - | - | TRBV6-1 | CASNLRKDAEAFF
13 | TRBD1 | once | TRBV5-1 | CASSLAGTGGYTF
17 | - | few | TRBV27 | CASSAGGGPSSGETQYF
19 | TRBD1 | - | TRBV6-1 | CASSEKGRGRGTGNQPQHF
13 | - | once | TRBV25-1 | CATQVGSGSEAFF
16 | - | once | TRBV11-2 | CASSLGGGASTDTQYF
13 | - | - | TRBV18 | CASSYGHKETQYF
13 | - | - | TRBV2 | CASSARGHTEAFF
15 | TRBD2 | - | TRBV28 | CASSLAGGRTDTQYF
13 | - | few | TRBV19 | CASRIHGSYGYTF
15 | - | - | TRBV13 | CASSLRAGSDQPQHF
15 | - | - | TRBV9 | CASSVDSAGYTEAFF
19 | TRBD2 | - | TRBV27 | CASSMLPGLAGGIQETQYF
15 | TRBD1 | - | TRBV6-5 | CASRLTGTLQETQYF
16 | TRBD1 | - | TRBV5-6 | CASSLGGQGGTYGYTF
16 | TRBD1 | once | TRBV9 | CASSVVGRGISYEQYF
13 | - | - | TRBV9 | CASSVPVNTEAFF
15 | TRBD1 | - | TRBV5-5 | CASSLATGVGAEQYF
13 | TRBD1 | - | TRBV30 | CAWSVQGHQPQHF
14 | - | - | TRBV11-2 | CASSRLLKNEKLFF